In its sample, the clone carrying this T cell receptor (beta chain) was seen a few times. Its specificity is not known. This sample stems from a study of beta chain features in type 1 diabetes. Study-level results: VDJ junctions sequenced from type 1 diabetes patients showed fewer insertions and more deletions. The study found moderately but significantly shorter TCRB CDR3s in all four CD4+ subsets of Type 1 diabetes patients. Patients showed naive, central memory and Treg TCRB repertoires that appeared more similar than those of healthy donors.

The germline V and J ends were trimmed by 0 bases and 3 bases, with 12 bases remaining between them. CDR1 ENHRY and CDR2 SYGVKD come from the germline V gene. This CDR3 comprises 15 residues. The investigators reverse transcribed all of the isolated RNA, so they sequenced expressed TCRB transcripts. Reads from naive, central memory and regulatory T cell samples averaged about 3.9 million. The assay was immunoSEQ multiplex PCR, and TCRdb's table has in-frame clones only and misses some. This repertoire shows approximately 730,000 clones, under 15% found once; its top ten account for 0.022%. The rearrangement joins TRBV10-3 to TRBJ2-7, with a tentative D call TRBD1 (6 bases). Sequenced material: naive CD4+ T cells from blood. The clonotype comes from a man aged 18 to 29 with type 1 diabetes. The CDR3 DNA reads TGTGCCATCAGTGAGTCCCAGGGGTCTTACTACGAGCAGTACTTC. Amino acid sequence: CAISESQGSYYEQYF.